The 10 T cell receptor beta chains listed next were all sequenced from one sample in a study of blood T cell repertoires in COVID-19. Profiled with immunoSEQ multiplex PCR; TCRdb holds only in-frame clones, not every one. The data contain 170,000 or so clones, 80% to 85% of them singletons. Sequenced sample: peripheral blood. These TCRs come from a woman aged 40 to 50 with COVID-19, enrolled during active disease.

This clone was counted a few times. This chain connects TRBV3-1 (or the pseudogene TRBV3-2) to TRBJ2-5, with 11 positions matching TRBD2. Trimming at V came to 4 bases and at J to 12 bases, leaving 7 bases not matched to a gene. This CDR3 has 13 amino acids. CDR1 is LGHDT and CDR2 is YNNKEL in the germline V gene (reference sequence). The CDR3 protein is CASSRSGGAQEYF. Here the CDR3 DNA reads TGTGCCAGCAGCCGTAGCGGGGGGGCCCAGGAGTACTTC.

The gene calls are TRBV6-5 and TRBJ1-1; D unclear. The V and J ends lost 7 bases and 1 base respectively, with 7 bases between them. Germline CDR1 reads MNHEY; CDR2 reads SVGAGI. This CDR3 is built from 12 residues. In DNA form, the CDR3 reads TGTGCCAGCACCCCGGGGAACACTGAAGCTTTCTTT. This translates into CASTPGNTEAFF.

This chain links TRBV6-5 with TRBJ1-1, with 7 bases aligning to TRBD1. Per germline, CDR1 MNHEY and CDR2 SVGAGI. The CDR3 covers 13 residues. Trimming at V came to 11 bases and at J to 0 bases, leaving 6 bases not matched to a gene. The CDR3 is CAGRGGMNTEAFF. The CDR3, as DNA: TGTGCCGGGCGAGGGGGCATGAACACTGAAGCTTTCTTT.

The rearrangement joins TRBV12-3 or TRBV12-4 to TRBJ1-2, with TRBD1 matching over 7 bases. V was pared by 6 bases and J by 6 bases, with 7 bases of the junction left unmatched. CDR3 length: 13 residues. CDR3: CASRRDREDGYTF. CDR3 bases: TGTGCCAGCAGGAGAGACAGGGAAGATGGCTACACCTTC.

The genes are TRBV4-2 and TRBJ2-2; TRBD2 might be the D (6 bases). The CDR3 length is 16 residues. V was trimmed by 3 bases and J by 3 bases, leaving 14 bases between them. Germline CDR1 is LGHNA and CDR2 is YNFKEQ. The CDR3 sequence is CASSQEGRAYTGELFF. The CDR3 DNA sequence: TGTGCCAGCAGCCAGGAGGGCAGGGCTTACACCGGGGAGCTGTTTTTT.

The CDR3 loop is CASSFYVGQDNQPQHF. The CDR3, as DNA: TGTGCCAGCAGCTTCTACGTAGGACAGGACAATCAGCCCCAGCATTTT. The chain recombines TRBV7-9 with TRBJ1-5, with 7 nucleotides matching TRBD1. CDR3 length: 16 amino acids. J lost 3 bases, V lost 3 bases, and 8 bases had no gene match. Germline-derived CDR1 and CDR2 are SEHNR and FQNEAQ (reference sequence).

The chain links TRBV7-3 to TRBJ2-3; TRBD2 matches at 11 bases. CDR1 SGHTA and CDR2 FQGTGA come from the germline V gene. This CDR3 contains 20 residues. V was pared by 8 bases and J by 1 base, with 20 bases of the junction left unmatched. The CDR3 DNA reads as TGTGCCAGCCGCCTGGGAAACGGGCTAGCGGGAGGTTGGGGCACAGATACGCAGTATTTT. It is translated as CASRLGNGLAGGWGTDTQYF.

This rearrangement joins TRBV24-1 to TRBJ1-1; no definite D call. Trimming shortened V by 5 bases and J by 0 bases, and 9 bases separated the two germline ends. This CDR3 is 14 amino acids long. Germline CDR1 reads KGHDR; CDR2 reads SFDVKD. The CDR3 loop reads CATSVWRMNTEAFF. The CDR3 DNA reads as TGTGCCACCAGTGTTTGGCGGATGAACACTGAAGCTTTCTTT.

The chain carries TRBV19 and TRBJ2-3; 8 bases fit TRBD2. Germline lookup yields CDR1 LNHDA and CDR2 SQIVND (reference sequence). V trimming: 6 bases; J trimming: 4 bases; junction bases outside the gene matches: 12. The CDR3 is 16 residues long. The DNA for the CDR3 is TGTGCCAGTAGCCATCGGGGGGGACCGGCCGCAGATACGCAGTATTTT. Its protein is CASSHRGGPAADTQYF.

V gene TRBV5-1 combines with J gene TRBJ1-6; D not resolved. V lost 0 bases and J lost 0, with 10 bases in between. The germline CDR1 and CDR2 sequences are SGHRS and YFSETQ. This CDR3 has 17 residues. CDR3 in amino acids: CASSLARVSSYNSPLHF. The CDR3 region has the DNA TGCGCCAGCAGCTTGGCTCGAGTGAGCTCCTATAATTCACCCCTCCACTTT.